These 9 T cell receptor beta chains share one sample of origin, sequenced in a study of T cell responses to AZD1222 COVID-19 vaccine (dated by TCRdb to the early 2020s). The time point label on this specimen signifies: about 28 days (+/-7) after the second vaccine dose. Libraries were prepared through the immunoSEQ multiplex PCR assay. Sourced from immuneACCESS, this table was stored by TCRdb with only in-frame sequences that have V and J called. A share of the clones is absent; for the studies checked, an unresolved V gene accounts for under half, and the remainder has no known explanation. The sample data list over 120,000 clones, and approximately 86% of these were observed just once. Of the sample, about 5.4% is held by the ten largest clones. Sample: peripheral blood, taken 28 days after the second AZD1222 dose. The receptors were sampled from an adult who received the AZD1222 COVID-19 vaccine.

This CDR3 is CASSLEAGRSYEQYF. CDR3 DNA: TGTGCCAGCAGCTTAGAGGCAGGGAGGTCCTACGAGCAGTACTTC. This sequence joins TRBV7-9 and TRBJ2-7; tentatively, D is TRBD2 (6 bases). This CDR3 spans 15 amino acids. Deletions cut 1 base from V and 1 base from J, with 11 bases between. CDR1 and CDR2 from the germline V gene are SEHNR and FQNEAQ (reference sequence). The full variable domain, with the rest looked up from reference TRBV7-9 and TRBJ2-7, is DTGVSQNPRHKITKRGQNVTFRCDPISEHNRLYWYRQTLGQGPEFLTYFQNEAQLEKSRLLSDRFSAERPKGSFSTLEIQRTEQGDSAMYLCASSLEAGRSYEQYFGPGTRLTVT.

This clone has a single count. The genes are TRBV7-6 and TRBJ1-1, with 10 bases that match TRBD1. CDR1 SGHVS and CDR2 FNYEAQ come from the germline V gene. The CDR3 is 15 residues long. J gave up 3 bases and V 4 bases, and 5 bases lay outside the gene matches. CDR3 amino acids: CASSSYGTGDTEAFF. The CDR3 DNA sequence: TGTGCCAGCAGCTCCTACGGGACAGGGGACACTGAAGCTTTCTTT.

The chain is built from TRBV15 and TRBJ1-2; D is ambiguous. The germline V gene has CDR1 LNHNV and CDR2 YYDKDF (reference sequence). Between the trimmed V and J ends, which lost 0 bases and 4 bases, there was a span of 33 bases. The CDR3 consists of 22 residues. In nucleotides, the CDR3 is TGTGCCACCAGCAGAGATCAATTGTACCAGGACGGGGAGCACGCAAGTGGCTATGGCTACACCTTC. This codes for CATSRDQLYQDGEHASGYGYTF. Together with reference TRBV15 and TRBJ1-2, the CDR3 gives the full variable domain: DAMVIQNPRYQVTQFGKPVTLSCSQTLNHNVMYWYQQKSSQAPKLLFHYYDKDFNNEADTPDNFQSRRPNTSFCFLDIRSPGLGDTAMYLCATSRDQLYQDGEHASGYGYTFGSGTRLTVV.

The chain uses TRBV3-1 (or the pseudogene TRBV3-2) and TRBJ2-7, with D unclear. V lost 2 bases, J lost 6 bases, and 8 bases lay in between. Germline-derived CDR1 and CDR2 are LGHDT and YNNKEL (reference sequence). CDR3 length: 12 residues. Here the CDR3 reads CASSQPPSEQYF. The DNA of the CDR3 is TGTGCCAGCAGCCAACCCCCCTCCGAGCAGTACTTC.

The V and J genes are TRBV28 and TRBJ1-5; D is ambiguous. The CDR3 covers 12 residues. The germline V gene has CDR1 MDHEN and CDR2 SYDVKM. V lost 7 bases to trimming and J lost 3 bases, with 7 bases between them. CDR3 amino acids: CASNGDNQPQHF. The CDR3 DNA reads TGTGCCAGCAACGGTGACAATCAGCCCCAGCATTTT.

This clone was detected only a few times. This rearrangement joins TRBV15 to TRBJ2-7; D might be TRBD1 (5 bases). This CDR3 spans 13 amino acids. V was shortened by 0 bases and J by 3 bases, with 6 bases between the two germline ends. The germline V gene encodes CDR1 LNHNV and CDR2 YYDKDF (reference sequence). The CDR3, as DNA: TGTGCCACCAGCAGAGATCAGGGCTACGAGCAGTACTTC. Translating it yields CATSRDQGYEQYF.

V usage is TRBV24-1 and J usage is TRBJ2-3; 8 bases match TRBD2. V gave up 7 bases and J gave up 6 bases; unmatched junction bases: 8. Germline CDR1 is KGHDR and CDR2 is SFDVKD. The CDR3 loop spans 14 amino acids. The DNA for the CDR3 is TGTGCCACCAGCACCGGGGGGGCAACGGATACGCAGTATTTT. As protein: CATSTGGATDTQYF.

CDR3 bases: TGTGCCAGCAGCGTAGACTTCACCGGGGAGCTGTTTTTT. This translates into CASSVDFTGELFF. The chain recombines TRBV9 with TRBJ2-2; D is ambiguous. Trimming cost V 0 bases and J 4 bases, with 4 bases left between them. Germline V gene data show CDR1 as SGDLS and CDR2 as YYNGEE. This CDR3 spans 13 amino acids. The full variable domain, with the rest looked up from reference TRBV9 and TRBJ2-2, is DSGVTQTPKHLITATGQRVTLRCSPRSGDLSVYWYQQSLDQGLQFLIQYYNGEERAKGNILERFSAQQFPDLHSELNLSSLELGDSALYFCASSVDFTGELFFGEGSRLTVL.

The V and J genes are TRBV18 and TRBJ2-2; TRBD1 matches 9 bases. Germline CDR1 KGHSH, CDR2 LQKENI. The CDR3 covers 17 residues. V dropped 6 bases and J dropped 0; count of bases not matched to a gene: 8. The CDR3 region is CASSAGTGPANTGELFF. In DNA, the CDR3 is TGTGCCAGCTCCGCCGGGACAGGGCCGGCGAACACCGGGGAGCTGTTTTTT. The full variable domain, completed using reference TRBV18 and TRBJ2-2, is NAGVMQNPRHLVRRRGQEARLRCSPMKGHSHVYWYRQLPEEGLKFMVYLQKENIIDESGMPKERFSAEFPKEGPSILRIQQVVRGDSAAYFCASSAGTGPANTGELFFGEGSRLTVL.